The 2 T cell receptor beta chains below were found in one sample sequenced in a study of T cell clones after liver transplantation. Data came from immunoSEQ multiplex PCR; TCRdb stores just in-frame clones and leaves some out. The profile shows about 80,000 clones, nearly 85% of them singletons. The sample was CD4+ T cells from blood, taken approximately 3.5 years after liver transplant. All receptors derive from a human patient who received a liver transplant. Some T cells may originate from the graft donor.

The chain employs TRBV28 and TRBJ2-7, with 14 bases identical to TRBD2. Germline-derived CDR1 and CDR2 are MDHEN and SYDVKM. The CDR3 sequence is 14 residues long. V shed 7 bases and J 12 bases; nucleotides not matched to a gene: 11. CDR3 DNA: TGTGCCAGCACCCGGGGACTAGCGGGAGAGTTCCGGTACTTC. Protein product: CASTRGLAGEFRYF.

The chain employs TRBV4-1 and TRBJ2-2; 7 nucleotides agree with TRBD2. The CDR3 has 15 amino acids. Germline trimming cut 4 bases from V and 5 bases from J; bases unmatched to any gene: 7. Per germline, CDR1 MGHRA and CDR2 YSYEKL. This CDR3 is CASSPGRAGTGELFF. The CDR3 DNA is TGCGCCAGCAGCCCAGGGAGGGCGGGGACCGGGGAGCTGTTTTTT.